The source of this TCR beta chain is a study of cytomegalovirus exposure and HLA in healthy donors. V lost 5 bases and J 1 base, leaving 12 bases between the germline ends. The CDR3 has 14 residues. Looked up from germline, CDR1 is SNHLY and CDR2 is FYNNEI. The PCR employed 60 Vbeta primers together with 13 Jbeta primers. The repertoire was sequenced with immunoSEQ multiplex PCR; TCRdb's copy has only in-frame clones and lacks some. Among 150,000 to 200,000 clones listed, 70% to 90% were seen once. The chain couples TRBV2 to TRBJ2-7, with D tentatively TRBD1 (5 bases). Sequencing input: PBMCs. The TCR sequence derives from a man between 18 and 29 years old in good health and CMV-seropositive. CDR3 residues: CASSPQTVSYEQYF. CDR3 nucleotide sequence: TGTGCCAGCAGTCCTCAGACAGTTTCCTACGAGCAGTACTTC.